The sequence of this T cell receptor beta chain was determined in a study of blood T cell repertoires in COVID-19. The wider study: Sample material is recorded as cDNA or gDNA derived from T cells, B-cell-depleted T cells, or PBMCs.

TCRdb's table, derived via immunoSEQ multiplex PCR, lists solely in-frame clones and lacks some. This table holds 190,000 or so clones, over 80% found once. Unmatched junction bases numbered 11, after V lost 0 bases and J lost 3 bases. This CDR3 spans 18 amino acids. Germline CDR1 is MNHEY and CDR2 is SMNVEV (reference sequence). The sample comprised peripheral blood. The sequence was obtained from a man between 60 and 75 years old with COVID-19, enrolled during active disease. The chain joins TRBV27 to TRBJ1-3; TRBD1 agrees at 7 bases. Written as DNA, the CDR3 is TGTGCCAGCAGTTTATCGTTTTTGGAGGGGGCGCGTGGAAACACCATATATTTT. Residues: CASSLSFLEGARGNTIYF.